This TCR beta chain was retrieved from a study of blood T cell repertoires in COVID-19. Study context: In each case, the material was cDNA or gDNA derived from T cells, B-cell-depleted T cells, or PBMCs.

This CDR3 is built from 15 residues. V was shortened by 0 bases and J by 4 bases, with 9 bases between the two germline ends. Germline CDR1 is LNHDA and CDR2 is SQIVND (reference sequence). Profiled with immunoSEQ multiplex PCR; TCRdb holds only in-frame clones, not every one. Of around 220,000 clones in the sample, approximately 86% were seen once. The TCR sequence derives from a man aged 18 to 30 with active or convalescent COVID-19. The chain employs TRBV19 and TRBJ1-4; D is unresolved. Sequencing was carried out using peripheral blood. The CDR3: CASSIDGGFNEKLFF. The CDR3 DNA is TGTGCCAGTAGTATAGACGGCGGGTTTAATGAAAAACTGTTTTTT.